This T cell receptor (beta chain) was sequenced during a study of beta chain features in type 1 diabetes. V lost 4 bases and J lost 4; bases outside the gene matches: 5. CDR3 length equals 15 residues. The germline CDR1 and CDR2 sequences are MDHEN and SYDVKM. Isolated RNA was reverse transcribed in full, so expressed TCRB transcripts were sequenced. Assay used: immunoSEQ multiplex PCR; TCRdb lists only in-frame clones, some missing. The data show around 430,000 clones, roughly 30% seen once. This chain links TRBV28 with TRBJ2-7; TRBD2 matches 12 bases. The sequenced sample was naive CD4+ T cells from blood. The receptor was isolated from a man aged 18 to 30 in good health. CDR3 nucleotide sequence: TGTGCCAGCAGTTCCTGGACTAGCGGGGATTACGAGCAGTACTTC. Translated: CASSSWTSGDYEQYF.